This passage covers 14 T cell receptor beta chains from one sample sequenced in a study of identical twins. TCRdb itself ran the 5' RACE reads through MiXCR, one entry per CDR3 protein. The table records 500,000 to 600,000 distinct CDR3 sequences, roughly a fifth of them present only once. This sample also belongs to another study, concerning T cells expressing NK-cell markers.

Sequencing was carried out using CD4+ T cells sorted from blood. All receptors come from a woman aged 18 to 35 in good health.

This rearrangement joins TRBV15 to TRBJ1-6, with no clear D. CDR1 is LNHNV, CDR2 YYDKDF, per germline (reference sequence). The CDR3 is made up of 15 amino acids. The V gene lost 0 bases and the J gene lost 4 bases, with 7 bases spanning the gap. The CDR3 coding sequence is TGTGCCACCAGCAGAGAGGCGCCTTATAATTCACCCCTCCACTTT. Its protein product is CATSREAPYNSPLHF.

The chain uses TRBV20-1 and TRBJ1-1, with TRBD1 as a possible D gene (5 bases). Trimming cost V 6 bases and J 10 bases, with 18 bases left between them. This CDR3 comprises 12 residues. CDR1 and CDR2 (germline): DFQATT, SNEGSKA (reference sequence). CDR3 region: CSALLAGTRAFF. In DNA, the CDR3 is TGCAGTGCCCTACTCGCCGGGACGAGAGCTTTCTTT.

V gene TRBV6-5 combines with J gene TRBJ1-6, with a weak D call TRBD1 (5 bases). This CDR3 has 15 amino acids. CDR1 is MNHEY, CDR2 SVGAGI, per germline. V gave up 0 bases and J gave up 9 bases, with 12 bases separating them. In nucleotides, the CDR3 is TGTGCCAGCAGTTACTCCGACAGACCCCGTTCACCCCTCCACTTT. Amino acid sequence: CASSYSDRPRSPLHF.

V and J are TRBV20-1 and TRBJ1-1; no reliable D call. The V gene lost 2 bases and the J gene lost 1 base, with 11 bases spanning the gap. CDR3 size: 14 residues. CDR1 and CDR2 (germline): DFQATT, SNEGSKA (reference sequence). CDR3 loop: CSARKGGENTEAFF. The CDR3 DNA is TGCAGTGCTAGAAAGGGCGGGGAGAACACTGAAGCTTTCTTT.

The rearrangement joins TRBV15 to TRBJ1-5; the match to TRBD1 covers 7 bases. There are 14 residues in the CDR3. V trimming: 0 bases; J trimming: 4 bases; junction bases outside the gene matches: 0. Germline CDR1 reads LNHNV; CDR2 reads YYDKDF (reference sequence). In DNA, the CDR3 is TGTGCCACCAGCAGAGACAGGGGGAATCAGCCCCAGCATTTT. Translated, it gives CATSRDRGNQPQHF. Complete variable domain (other parts from reference TRBV15 and TRBJ1-5): DAMVIQNPRYQVTQFGKPVTLSCSQTLNHNVMYWYQQKSSQAPKLLFHYYDKDFNNEADTPDNFQSRRPNTSFCFLDIRSPGLGDTAMYLCATSRDRGNQPQHFGDGTRLSIL.

The rearrangement joins TRBV6-1 to TRBJ2-7; TRBD2 agrees at 8 bases. J lost 2 bases, V lost 6 bases, and 3 bases had no gene match. The CDR3 covers 13 residues. From germline, CDR1 is MNHNS and CDR2 SASEGT. CDR3 sequence (DNA): TGTGCCAGCAGGCAGCGGGAGACCTACGAGCAGTACTTC. It is translated as CASRQRETYEQYF.

CDR3 nucleotide sequence: TGCGCCAGCAGCTTTGCGGGACCAACTAATGAAAAACTGTTTTTT. This translates into CASSFAGPTNEKLFF. V gene TRBV5-1 combines with J gene TRBJ1-4; TRBD1 might be the D (5 bases). With 2 bases removed from V and 0 bases from J, the gap between germline ends came to 8 bases. Germline V CDR1 and CDR2: SGHRS, YFSETQ. This CDR3 comprises 15 residues.

This clonotype was detected many times. The chain links TRBV20-1 to TRBJ2-1, with TRBD2 identical over 7 bases. V lost 3 bases to trimming and J lost 2 bases; unmatched junction nucleotides: 4. Germline V gene sequence: CDR1 DFQATT, CDR2 SNEGSKA (reference sequence). This CDR3 has 14 amino acids. DNA for the CDR3: TGCAGTGCTAGCCGACTAGCTGCCTACAATGAGCAGTTCTTC. Its protein product is CSASRLAAYNEQFF.

The chain combines TRBV6-2 or TRBV6-3 with TRBJ2-7, with unresolved D. CDR3 length: 14 residues. V lost 5 bases, J lost 3 bases, and 14 bases lay in between. In germline, CDR1 is MNHEY, CDR2 SVGEGT. The CDR3 DNA reads as TGTGCCAGCAGTGGACCCCGGATATACTACGAGCAGTACTTC. Its protein is CASSGPRIYYEQYF.

The chain employs TRBV29-1 and TRBJ1-6; D possibly corresponds to TRBD1 (5 bases). The V gene's germline CDR1 is SQVTM and CDR2 ANQGSEA. Trimming pared 7 bases from V and 8 bases from J, leaving 15 bases between. The CDR3 extends over 13 amino acids. The CDR3 DNA reads as TGCAGCGCCAGGGAGATGGTAGATTCACCCCTCCACTTT. Amino acids: CSAREMVDSPLHF.

This chain connects TRBV7-2 to TRBJ2-1; 7 positions match TRBD1. There are 16 residues in the CDR3. Germline V CDR1 and CDR2: SGHTA, FQGNSA. V was pared by 5 bases and J by 0 bases, with 7 bases of the junction left unmatched. This CDR3 is CASSKGAGSSYNEQFF. The CDR3 DNA is TGTGCCAGCAGCAAGGGGGCCGGCAGCTCCTACAATGAGCAGTTCTTC. Complete variable domain (other parts from reference TRBV7-2 and TRBJ2-1): GAGVSQSPSNKVTEKGKDVELRCDPISGHTALYWYRQSLGQGLEFLIYFQGNSAPDKSGLPSDRFSAERTGGSVSTLTIQRTQQEDSAVYLCASSKGAGSSYNEQFFGPGTRLTVL.

This clonotype has at least ten counts. V gene TRBV20-1 combines with J gene TRBJ2-2; D is uncertain. The CDR3 length is 15 residues. Germline assignment: CDR1 DFQATT and CDR2 SNEGSKA (reference sequence). The V end was cut by 2 bases, the J end by 0 bases, with 10 bases between. Written as DNA, the CDR3 is TGCAGTGCTAGACCCTCCTTCACGAACACCGGGGAGCTGTTTTTT. Its protein is CSARPSFTNTGELFF.

This sequence joins TRBV12-3 or TRBV12-4 and TRBJ2-3, with 9 bases fitting TRBD2. CDR3 length equals 18 residues. The V and J ends lost 3 bases and 0 bases, in that order; junction bases with no gene match: 10. CDR3 bases: TGTGCCAGCAGTTTTCGGGTAGCGGGGGCCCTAAGCACAGATACGCAGTATTTT. The encoded protein is CASSFRVAGALSTDTQYF.

This clonotype was counted a single time. The chain joins TRBV10-3 to TRBJ2-2; D remains ambiguous. The CDR3 extends over 14 amino acids. V was pared by 7 bases and J by 2 bases, with 11 bases between. Germline lookup yields CDR1 ENHRY and CDR2 SYGVKD. For the CDR3, the DNA is TGTGCCATCACCGAAGGACGCAACACCGGGGAGCTGTTTTTT. Encoded protein: CAITEGRNTGELFF.